This paragraph covers one TCR beta chain sequence. Each sample used at least 6.5 million PBMCs. The V gene lost 2 bases and the J gene lost 12 bases, with 20 bases spanning the gap. The CDR3 loop spans 15 amino acids. Germline lookup yields CDR1 SGHTA and CDR2 FQGNSA. This sample is part of a study of blood T cells in healthy people across ages. A J-beta primer mix and a sample-barcoded 5' primer were used in a second PCR of about 7 to 12 cycles. TCRdb reanalysed the 5' RACE reads using MiXCR and keeps one entry per CDR3 protein. The sample lists 850,000 to 1,000,000 distinct CDR3 sequences, about 51% occurring once.

The clonotype originates from a woman in her sixties in good health. V is TRBV7-2 and J is TRBJ2-1; the D gene is possibly TRBD2 (6 bases). Sequencing used blood. CDR3 bases: TGTGCCAGCAGCTTAATGGGGACTGGAGCGTATGGGCAGTTCTTC. The encoded protein is CASSLMGTGAYGQFF.